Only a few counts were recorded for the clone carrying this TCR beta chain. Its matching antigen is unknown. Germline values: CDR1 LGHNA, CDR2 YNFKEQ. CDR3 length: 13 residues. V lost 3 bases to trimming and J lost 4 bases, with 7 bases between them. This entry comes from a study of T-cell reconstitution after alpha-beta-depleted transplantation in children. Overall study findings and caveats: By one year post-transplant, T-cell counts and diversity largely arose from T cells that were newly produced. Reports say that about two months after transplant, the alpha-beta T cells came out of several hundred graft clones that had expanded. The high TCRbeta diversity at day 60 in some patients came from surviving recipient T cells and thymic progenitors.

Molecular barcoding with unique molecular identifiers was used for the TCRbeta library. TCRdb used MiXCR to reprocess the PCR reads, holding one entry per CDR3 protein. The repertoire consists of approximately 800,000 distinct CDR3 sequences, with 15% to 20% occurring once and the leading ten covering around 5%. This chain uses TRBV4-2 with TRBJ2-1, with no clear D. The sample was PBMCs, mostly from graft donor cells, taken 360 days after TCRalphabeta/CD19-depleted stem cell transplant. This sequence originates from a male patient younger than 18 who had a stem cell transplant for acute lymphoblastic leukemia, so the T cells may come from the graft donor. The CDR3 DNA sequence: TGTGCCAGCAGCCAGGCTCGGTACAATGAGCAGTTCTTC. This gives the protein CASSQARYNEQFF.